The next 30 T cell receptor beta chains were all read from a single sample in a study of blood T cell repertoires in COVID-19. Produced via immunoSEQ multiplex PCR; TCRdb's table is partial and in-frame only. The table shows around 360,000 clones, with about 90% occurring only once. The sample consisted of PBMCs or T cells enriched from blood (not recorded which). The receptors were sampled from a man in his forties or fifties in a cohort exposed to, infected with or recovered from COVID-19 (not recorded which).

The rearrangement uses TRBV2 and TRBJ2-3; D possibly corresponds to TRBD1 (7 bases). The CDR3 loop spans 14 amino acids. Germline lookup yields CDR1 SNHLY and CDR2 FYNNEI. V shed 7 bases and J shed 3 bases, with 14 bases lying between them. Here the CDR3 DNA reads TGTGCCAGCAAGGTCAGGGGGGTGACAGATACGCAGTATTTT. It encodes CASKVRGVTDTQYF.

CDR3 protein: CASSFSGRDTGELFF. The CDR3 DNA is TGTGCCAGCAGCTTTAGCGGGAGGGACACCGGGGAGCTGTTTTTT. This chain joins TRBV7-3 and TRBJ2-2, with TRBD2 identical over 11 bases. Trimming cost V 3 bases and J 3 bases; bases outside gene matches: 0. Germline CDR1 is SGHTA and CDR2 is FQGTGA. The CDR3 runs to 15 residues.

The rearrangement links TRBV6-5 to TRBJ1-2; 9 positions agree with TRBD1. Germline V gives CDR1 MNHEY, CDR2 SVGAGI. With 6 bases clipped from V and 2 bases from J, the junction kept 7 bases outside the gene matches. The CDR3 runs 15 residues. The CDR3 DNA is TGTGCCAGCAGGGCTTCGGGACAGGGAAACTATGGCTACACCTTC. This sequence encodes CASRASGQGNYGYTF.

This chain connects TRBV9 to TRBJ1-2; the match to TRBD1 covers 7 bases. Germline CDR1 is SGDLS and CDR2 is YYNGEE. The CDR3 totals 14 residues. The V segment lost 0 bases and the J segment 3 bases; nucleotides outside the gene matches: 2. For the CDR3, the DNA is TGTGCCAGCAGCGTAGATGGGACAGACTATGGCTACACCTTC. This translates into CASSVDGTDYGYTF.

J is TRBJ2-5 and V is TRBV7-8, with D possibly matching TRBD1 (5 bases). Germline CDR1 is SGHVS and CDR2 is FQNEAQ. V was pared by 3 bases and J by 5 bases, with 16 bases between. This CDR3 region has 15 residues. The CDR3: CASSFFQGDLETQYF. The CDR3 nucleotides are TGTGCCAGCAGCTTTTTCCAGGGCGATTTGGAGACCCAGTACTTC.

This clone was counted once. The DNA of the CDR3 is TGTGCCAGCAGCGGGAGATGGGAGGTTCTTCAAGGTCAAGCAAACAACTATGGCTACACCTTC. Translation gives CASSGRWEVLQGQANNYGYTF. The V gene is TRBV6-6, the J gene TRBJ1-2; D remains ambiguous. V lost 6 bases, J lost 2 bases, and 34 bases lay in between. Germline V gene data show CDR1 as MNHNY and CDR2 as SVGAGI (reference sequence). This CDR3 spans 21 amino acids.

The rearrangement links TRBV18 to TRBJ2-1; 12 positions agree with TRBD2. CDR3 size: 15 residues. Trimming took 3 bases from V and 6 from J; bases not matched to a gene: 3. Germline values: CDR1 KGHSH, CDR2 LQKENI. The CDR3 nucleotides are TGTGCCAGCTCACCCCTAGCGGGAGGGCCCAATGAGCAGTTCTTC. Translation gives CASSPLAGGPNEQFF. Using reference TRBV18 and TRBJ2-1 for the parts outside the CDR3, the full variable domain is NAGVMQNPRHLVRRRGQEARLRCSPMKGHSHVYWYRQLPEEGLKFMVYLQKENIIDESGMPKERFSAEFPKEGPSILRIQQVVRGDSAAYFCASSPLAGGPNEQFFGPGTRLTVL.

The chain couples TRBV6-5 to TRBJ2-3; unclear D gene. CDR1 and CDR2 (germline): MNHEY, SVGAGI. The germline V and J ends were trimmed by 6 bases and 0 bases, with 7 bases remaining between them. This CDR3 is built from 13 residues. The CDR3 loop reads CASRLLSTDTQYF. CDR3 DNA: TGTGCCAGCAGACTTCTTAGCACAGATACGCAGTATTTT.

The chain couples TRBV5-1 to TRBJ1-3, with D unresolved. V lost 1 base to trimming and J lost 1 base, with 6 bases between them. CDR3 length: 14 residues. CDR1 and CDR2 (germline): SGHRS, YFSETQ. CDR3 coding DNA: TGCGCCAGCAGCTTGAAAGCTTCTGGAAACACCATATATTTT. Amino acid sequence: CASSLKASGNTIYF.

The chain carries TRBV6-1 and TRBJ1-5, with D tentatively TRBD1 (6 bases). The CDR3 sequence is 17 residues long. The germline CDR1 and CDR2 sequences are MNHNS and SASEGT. Trimming took 1 base from V and 1 from J, leaving 14 bases between them. The CDR3 region is CASSEVGGGASNQPQHF. The DNA for the CDR3 is TGTGCCAGCAGTGAAGTAGGGGGGGGCGCGAGCAATCAGCCCCAGCATTTT.

The rearrangement joins TRBV6-5 to TRBJ1-2; the match to TRBD1 covers 12 bases. The CDR3 consists of 15 residues. The V gene's germline CDR1 is MNHEY and CDR2 SVGAGI. J was trimmed by 6 bases and V by 4 bases; bases with no gene match: 6. The CDR3 loop reads CASSSPGQGANGYTF. CDR3 coding DNA: TGTGCCAGCAGTTCTCCGGGACAGGGGGCGAATGGCTACACCTTC.

This clone appeared a single time. This CDR3 is CASSPPFLQGAGKLFF. The CDR3 DNA reads TGTGCCAGCAGTCCCCCTTTTCTACAGGGGGCCGGAAAACTGTTTTTT. V is TRBV28 and J is TRBJ1-4; 9 positions match TRBD1. The CDR3 extends over 16 amino acids. J was trimmed by 10 bases and V by 5 bases; bases with no gene match: 14. Germline lookup yields CDR1 MDHEN and CDR2 SYDVKM.

CDR3 DNA sequence: TGTGCCAGCAGCCAACAAGCGGGCTACGAGCAGTACTTC. This translates into CASSQQAGYEQYF. This sequence joins TRBV6-4 and TRBJ2-7; D is possibly TRBD2 (6 bases). The CDR3 sequence is 13 residues long. Germline V gene data show CDR1 as MRHNA and CDR2 as SNTAGT. Trimming took 6 bases from V and 3 from J, leaving 12 bases between them.

The CDR3 is CASSYSSGSPTDTQYF. CDR3 nucleotides: TGTGCCAGCAGTTACTCGAGCGGGAGCCCCACAGATACGCAGTATTTT. J is TRBJ2-3 and V is TRBV6-5; 8 bases match TRBD2. The CDR3 totals 16 residues. The germline CDR1 and CDR2 sequences are MNHEY and SVGAGI. Losses at the gene ends were 0 bases for V and 2 bases for J; bases not matched to a gene: 4.

This clone was counted once. The V call is TRBV6-5, the J call TRBJ1-6; D uncertain. Germline CDR1 reads MNHEY; CDR2 reads SVGAGI. V lost 4 bases, J lost 5 bases, and 12 bases lay in between. This CDR3 has 15 residues. The CDR3 DNA sequence: TGTGCCAGCAGTTCACTAAGACCTCATAATTCACCCCTCCACTTT. Residues: CASSSLRPHNSPLHF.

V usage is TRBV6-5 and J usage is TRBJ1-6, with D unclear. V was clipped by 0 bases and J by 8 bases, with 11 bases between them. Germline assignment: CDR1 MNHEY and CDR2 SVGAGI. The CDR3 runs 15 residues. The DNA for the CDR3 is TGTGCCAGCAGTTACTCGATCCAGGTTGATTCACCCCTCCACTTT. It is translated as CASSYSIQVDSPLHF.

The chain recombines TRBV10-3 with TRBJ1-5, with D perhaps TRBD1 (6 bases). V was shortened by 4 bases and J by 5 bases, with 15 bases between the two germline ends. The CDR3 length is 15 residues. The germline V gene has CDR1 ENHRY and CDR2 SYGVKD. The CDR3 loop reads CAISGGRGGDQPQHF. The CDR3 DNA reads as TGTGCCATCAGTGGGGGCAGGGGTGGAGATCAGCCCCAGCATTTT.

The chain links TRBV6-5 to TRBJ2-7; the match to TRBD2 covers 11 bases. CDR1 MNHEY and CDR2 SVGAGI come from the germline V gene. V lost 6 bases and J lost 7; bases outside the gene matches: 2. CDR3 length: 12 residues. The CDR3, as DNA: TGTGCCAGCAGACGACTAGCGGGGGAGCAGTACTTC. Amino acid sequence: CASRRLAGEQYF.

The chain joins TRBV25-1 to TRBJ1-1, with 8 bases matching TRBD1. Trimming took 10 bases from V and 5 from J; bases not matched to a gene: 9. The CDR3 is 13 residues long. Germline V CDR1 and CDR2: MGHDK, SYGVNS. CDR3 amino acids: CATLTGGGTEAFF. The CDR3 coding sequence is TGTGCCACCCTCACAGGGGGGGGGACTGAAGCTTTCTTT.

The V call is TRBV28, the J call TRBJ1-2; 7 positions match TRBD1. This CDR3 contains 13 residues. Germline assignment: CDR1 MDHEN and CDR2 SYDVKM. Trimming cost V 11 bases and J 5 bases; bases outside gene matches: 11. The CDR3 region has the DNA TGTGCCGAGGGGACATCCAGGGGGTATGGCTACACCTTC. It codes for CAEGTSRGYGYTF.

This clone appeared a few times. The chain combines TRBV20-1 with TRBJ1-1; D remains unclear. Between the trimmed V and J ends, which lost 3 bases and 0 bases, there was a span of 11 bases. Germline assignment: CDR1 DFQATT and CDR2 SNEGSKA (reference sequence). The CDR3 is made up of 14 amino acids. CDR3 sequence (DNA): TGCAGTGCTAGTTCGCGGAGTATGAACACTGAAGCTTTCTTT. Its translation: CSASSRSMNTEAFF.

The chain couples TRBV19 to TRBJ1-5; no definite D call. The CDR3 length is 15 residues. The germline gives CDR1 LNHDA, CDR2 SQIVND (reference sequence). Between the trimmed V and J ends, which lost 7 bases and 4 bases, there was a span of 17 bases. The CDR3 reads CASTPEMRVNQPQHF. The CDR3 DNA reads TGTGCCAGTACCCCCGAAATGAGGGTTAATCAGCCCCAGCATTTT.

The chain uses TRBV30 and TRBJ2-3; 8 bases align to TRBD2. The CDR3 consists of 15 residues. Looked up from germline, CDR1 is GTSNPN and CDR2 is SVGIG (reference sequence). J gave up 3 bases and V 0 bases, and 5 bases lay outside the gene matches. The DNA of the CDR3 is TGTGCCTGGAGTGTACGTGCGGGAGGTACAGATACGCAGTATTTT. Its protein is CAWSVRAGGTDTQYF.

This rearrangement joins TRBV28 to TRBJ1-1; tentative D call: TRBD1 (5 bases). CDR3 length equals 13 residues. Germline values: CDR1 MDHEN, CDR2 SYDVKM. V lost 6 bases to trimming and J lost 11 bases, with 19 bases between them. DNA for the CDR3: TGTGCCAGCAGCCCACCGCAGGGCCTGGGTGCTTTCTTT. Its translation: CASSPPQGLGAFF. Using reference TRBV28 and TRBJ1-1 for the parts outside the CDR3, the full variable domain is DVKVTQSSRYLVKRTGEKVFLECVQDMDHENMFWYRQDPGLGLRLIYFSYDVKMKEKGDIPEGYSVSREKKERFSLILESASTNQTSMYLCASSPPQGLGAFFGQGTRLTVV.

CDR3 DNA sequence: TGTGCCAGCAGTTTAAATCTCCGGACAGTACTCTACGAGCAGTACTTC. It translates to CASSLNLRTVLYEQYF. The V call is TRBV27, the J call TRBJ2-7; tentatively, D is TRBD1 (6 bases). V lost 2 bases and J 3 bases, leaving 17 bases between the germline ends. CDR3 length: 16 amino acids. Germline values: CDR1 MNHEY, CDR2 SMNVEV (reference sequence).

As DNA, the CDR3 is TGTGCCAGCTCCCGGGACATATACTACAATGAGCAGTTCTTC. Protein sequence: CASSRDIYYNEQFF. J is TRBJ2-1 and V is TRBV18; D is perhaps TRBD1 (6 bases). There are 14 residues in the CDR3. Germline-derived CDR1 and CDR2 are KGHSH and LQKENI. V lost 6 bases to trimming and J lost 3 bases, with 12 bases between them.

The count of this clone is one. V gene TRBV7-9 combines with J gene TRBJ1-6; D unresolved. Trimming left V 5 bases short and J 10 bases short, with 9 bases between. The CDR3 runs to 12 residues. Germline V gene data show CDR1 as SEHNR and CDR2 as FQNEAQ (reference sequence). The CDR3 loop reads CASSPVSSPLHF. The CDR3 nucleotides are TGTGCCAGCAGCCCTGTTTCCTCACCCCTCCACTTT.

The chain recombines TRBV3-1 (or the pseudogene TRBV3-2) with TRBJ2-2, with a possible D match to TRBD1 (5 bases). Trimming pared 0 bases from V and 4 bases from J, leaving 9 bases between. The CDR3 is made up of 15 amino acids. The V gene's germline CDR1 is LGHDT and CDR2 YNNKEL (reference sequence). CDR3: CASSQDRVGTGELFF. The CDR3 coding sequence is TGTGCCAGCAGCCAAGACAGGGTGGGCACCGGGGAGCTGTTTTTT.

This chain joins TRBV28 and TRBJ2-7, with 11 bases lining up with TRBD1. The germline gives CDR1 MDHEN, CDR2 SYDVKM. This CDR3 region has 15 residues. With 4 bases clipped from V and 5 bases from J, the junction kept 7 bases outside the gene matches. CDR3 sequence: CASSSPDRGPNEQYF. The CDR3 region has the DNA TGTGCCAGCAGTTCCCCGGACAGGGGGCCCAACGAGCAGTACTTC.

The chain uses TRBV28 and TRBJ2-7; 12 bases align to TRBD1. The V gene end was trimmed by 2 bases and the J gene end by 3 bases; junction bases not matched to a gene: 2. CDR1 MDHEN and CDR2 SYDVKM come from the germline V gene. The CDR3 contains 15 residues. The CDR3 sequence: CASSLGTGGFYEQYF. The CDR3 DNA reads as TGTGCCAGCAGTTTAGGGACAGGGGGCTTCTACGAGCAGTACTTC.